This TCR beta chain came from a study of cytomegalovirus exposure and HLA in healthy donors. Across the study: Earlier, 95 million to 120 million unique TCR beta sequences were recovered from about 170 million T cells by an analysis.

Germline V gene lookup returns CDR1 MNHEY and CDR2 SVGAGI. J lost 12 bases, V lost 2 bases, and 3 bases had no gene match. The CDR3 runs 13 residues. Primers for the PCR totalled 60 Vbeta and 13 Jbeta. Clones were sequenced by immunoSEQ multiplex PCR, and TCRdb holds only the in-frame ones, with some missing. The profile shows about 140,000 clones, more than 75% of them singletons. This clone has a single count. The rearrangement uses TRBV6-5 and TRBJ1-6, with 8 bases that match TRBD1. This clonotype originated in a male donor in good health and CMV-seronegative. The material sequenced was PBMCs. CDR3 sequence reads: CASSYKDREPLHF. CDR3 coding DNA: TGTGCCAGCAGTTACAAGGACAGGGAACCCCTCCACTTT.